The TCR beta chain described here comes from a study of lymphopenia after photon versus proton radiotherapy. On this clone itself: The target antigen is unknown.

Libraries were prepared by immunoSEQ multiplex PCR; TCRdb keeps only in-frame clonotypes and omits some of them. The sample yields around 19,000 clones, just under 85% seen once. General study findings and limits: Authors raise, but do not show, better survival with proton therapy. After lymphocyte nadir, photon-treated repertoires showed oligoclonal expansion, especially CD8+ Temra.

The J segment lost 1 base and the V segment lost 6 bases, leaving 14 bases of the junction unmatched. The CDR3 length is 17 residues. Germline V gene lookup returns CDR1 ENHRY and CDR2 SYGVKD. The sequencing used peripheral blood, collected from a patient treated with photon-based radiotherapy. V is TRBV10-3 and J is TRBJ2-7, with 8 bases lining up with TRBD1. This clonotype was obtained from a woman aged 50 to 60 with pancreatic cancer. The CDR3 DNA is TGTGCCATCAGACCGACAGGGGATAACGGGAGATCCTACGAGCAGTACTTC. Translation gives CAIRPTGDNGRSYEQYF.